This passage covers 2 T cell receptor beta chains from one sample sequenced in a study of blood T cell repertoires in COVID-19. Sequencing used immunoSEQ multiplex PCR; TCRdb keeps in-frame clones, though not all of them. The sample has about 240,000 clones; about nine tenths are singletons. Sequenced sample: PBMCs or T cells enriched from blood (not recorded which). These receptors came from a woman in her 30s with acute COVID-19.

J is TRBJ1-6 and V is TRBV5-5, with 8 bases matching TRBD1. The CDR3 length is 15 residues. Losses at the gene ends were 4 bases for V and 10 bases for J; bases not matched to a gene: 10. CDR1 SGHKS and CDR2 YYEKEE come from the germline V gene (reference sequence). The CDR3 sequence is CASSRGQGIISPLHF. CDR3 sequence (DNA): TGTGCCAGCAGCCGCGGACAGGGAATCATCTCACCCCTCCACTTT.

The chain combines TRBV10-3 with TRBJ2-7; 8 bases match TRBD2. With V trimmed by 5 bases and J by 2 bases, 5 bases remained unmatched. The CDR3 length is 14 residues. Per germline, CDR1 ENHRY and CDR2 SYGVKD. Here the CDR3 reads CAISYLAGTYEQYF. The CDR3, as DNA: TGTGCCATCAGTTACTTAGCGGGGACCTACGAGCAGTACTTC.